The present T cell receptor (beta chain) was sequenced within a study of T cells in tuberculosis. Across the whole study: Sequenced TCRs come from CD1B-GMM tetramer-binding T cells.

The CDR3 runs to 14 residues. Germline CDR1 and CDR2: ENHRY and SYGVKD. Between the trimmed V and J ends, which lost 3 bases and 7 bases, there was a span of 13 bases. Using immunoSEQ multiplex PCR, the repertoire was profiled, and TCRdb retains in-frame clones only, with some absent. This sample has roughly 60,000 clones; approximately 80% occur once, and the top ten carry about 13%. Thawed, overnight-rested PBMC were stained with GMM-loaded CD1B tetramer, viability dye and anti-CD3, then sorted. The CD1B tetramers carried C32 glucose monomycolate purified from Rhodococcus equi. Before cryopreservation, the sorted PBMC lost their CD14-expressing monocytes. Each donor contributed some 96,000 sorted tetramer-negative cells.

Sequencing was done on a sample of CD1b-GMM tetramer-negative cells sorted from PBMCs. The receptor comes from an adult woman with latent tuberculosis. This rearrangement joins TRBV10-3 to TRBJ1-5; weak D call: TRBD1 (5 bases). This CDR3 is CAISEGTKGQPQHF. The CDR3 DNA follows: TGTGCCATCAGTGAAGGGACTAAGGGACAGCCCCAGCATTTT.